A single sample is the source of the 20 T cell receptor beta chains below, sequenced in a study of T-cell reconstitution after alpha-beta-depleted transplantation in children. Preparation of the TCRbeta library was carried out with unique molecular identifiers. TCRdb itself ran the PCR reads through MiXCR, one entry per CDR3 protein. The sample gives hundreds of thousands of distinct CDR3 sequences, under 12% of which show up once; 4% to 5% is in the top ten. The input for sequencing was PBMCs from the stem cell graft donor, taken from the stem cell graft. The source is a human donor who donated a stem cell graft to a child with acute myeloid leukemia.

This clonotype occurred many times. This rearrangement joins TRBV20-1 to TRBJ1-5; 7 bases align to TRBD1. With V trimmed by 0 bases and J by 0 bases, 11 bases remained unmatched. Germline V gene data show CDR1 as DFQATT and CDR2 as SNEGSKA (reference sequence). This CDR3 is 18 amino acids long. Here the CDR3 reads CSAREGGQDFYSNQPQHF. CDR3 bases: TGCAGTGCTAGAGAGGGCGGACAGGACTTCTATAGCAATCAGCCCCAGCATTTT.

This clonotype occurred many times. V gene TRBV19 combines with J gene TRBJ2-1, with D perhaps matching TRBD2 (6 bases). The CDR3 loop spans 15 amino acids. The V and J ends lost 3 bases and 0 bases respectively, with 9 bases between them. CDR1 is LNHDA, CDR2 SQIVND, per germline (reference sequence). CDR3 region: CASSIAGSSYNEQFF. CDR3 coding DNA: TGTGCCAGTAGTATCGCGGGAAGCTCCTACAATGAGCAGTTCTTC.

This clonotype was found many times. This chain connects TRBV5-1 to TRBJ2-7; 10 bases align to TRBD2. Germline V CDR1 and CDR2: SGHRS, YFSETQ. CDR3 length: 16 residues. V lost 0 bases to trimming and J lost 3 bases; unmatched junction nucleotides: 6. The CDR3 DNA follows: TGCGCCAGCAGCTTGGAAGGCGTAGCGGGAGGCTACGAGCAGTACTTC. Translated: CASSLEGVAGGYEQYF. The variable domain in full, completed from reference TRBV5-1 and TRBJ2-7, reads KAGVTQTPRYLIKTRGQQVTLSCSPISGHRSVSWYQQTPGQGLQFLFEYFSETQRNKGNFPGRFSGRQFSNSRSEMNVSTLELGDSALYLCASSLEGVAGGYEQYFGPGTRLTVT.

The genes are TRBV6-2 or TRBV6-3 and TRBJ2-2; 10 bases map to TRBD1. Germline values: CDR1 MNHEY, CDR2 SVGEGT. The trim removed 8 bases at V and 6 bases at J, leaving 12 bases unmatched. The CDR3 spans 16 residues. The CDR3 loop reads CASRPHDRGRAGELFF. The CDR3 nucleotides are TGTGCCAGCCGCCCACATGACAGGGGGCGCGCCGGGGAGCTGTTTTTT.

The CDR3 region has the DNA TGTGCCTGGAGTGTAGGCGGCTACACTGAAGCTTTCTTT. It codes for CAWSVGGYTEAFF. This chain joins TRBV30 and TRBJ1-1; D call uncertain. The CDR3 length is 13 residues. Germline CDR1 reads GTSNPN; CDR2 reads SVGIG (reference sequence). The ends were cut back, 0 bases at V and 3 bases at J, with 8 bases in the middle.

The chain carries TRBV10-3 and TRBJ2-3; TRBD2 is a possible D gene (6 bases). This CDR3 region has 12 residues. With 2 bases removed from V and 6 bases from J, the gap between germline ends came to 6 bases. In germline, CDR1 is ENHRY, CDR2 SYGVKD. CDR3 nucleotides: TGTGCCATCAGTGAGCGGGGGGATACGCAGTATTTT. This encodes CAISERGDTQYF.

This clonotype was recorded at least ten times. This rearrangement joins TRBV12-3 or TRBV12-4 to TRBJ2-7; D unresolved. Trimming cost V 5 bases and J 3 bases, with 11 bases left between them. This CDR3 is built from 13 residues. The chain's CDR3 is CASSHGDRYEQYF. In DNA form, the CDR3 reads TGTGCCAGCAGTCACGGAGATCGCTACGAGCAGTACTTC.

This clonotype has at least ten counts. The genes are TRBV29-1 and TRBJ2-1; 10 nucleotides align to TRBD2. The CDR3 runs to 14 residues. CDR1 is SQVTM, CDR2 ANQGSEA, per germline. V was clipped by 7 bases and J by 7 bases; unmatched bases: 10. The CDR3: CSGDSGRAYNEQFF. The CDR3 DNA sequence: TGCAGCGGTGACAGCGGGAGGGCTTATAATGAGCAGTTCTTC.

The sample holds many counts of this clonotype. This sequence joins TRBV20-1 and TRBJ2-1; tentatively, D is TRBD2 (6 bases). The CDR3 loop spans 12 amino acids. Trimming took 1 base from V and 9 from J, leaving 10 bases between them. CDR1 is DFQATT, CDR2 SNEGSKA, per germline (reference sequence). This CDR3 reads CSARVAGGEQFF. The CDR3 DNA reads TGCAGTGCTAGAGTGGCCGGGGGTGAGCAGTTCTTC.

Points on this clonotype: Being one base from a much bigger clone, this may be a read error. The CDR3 region has the DNA TGTGCCGTTCAGACAGGAACGAACACCGGGGAGCTGTTTTTT. This translates into CAVQTGTNTGELFF. The rearrangement links TRBV6-1 to TRBJ2-2, with a possible D match to TRBD1 (6 bases). Trimming took 11 bases from V and 0 from J, leaving 13 bases between them. The CDR3 consists of 14 residues. Germline CDR1 is MNHNS and CDR2 is SASEGT.

This clonotype was seen more than once but under ten times. The chain is built from TRBV21-1 and TRBJ2-1; the listed D gene, TRBD2, was not tested against the DNA. TRBV21-1 is a listed pseudogene. The CDR3 has 16 amino acids. The CDR3 region has the DNA TGTGCCAGCAGCAAAGTTGAGCGGGGGTGGGTGAATGAGCAGTTCTTC. It is translated as CASSKVERGWVNEQFF.

The chain has TRBV6-2 or TRBV6-3 and TRBJ2-3, with 7 bases lining up with TRBD2. Trimming took 7 bases from V and 2 from J; bases not matched to a gene: 24. CDR3 size: 20 residues. Germline V gene sequence: CDR1 MNHEY, CDR2 SVGEGT. CDR3 in DNA: TGTGCCAGCACCCGATCGCCCGGGGAGGGAGCGGGGCTCCCCACAGATACGCAGTATTTT. Residues: CASTRSPGEGAGLPTDTQYF.

This clonotype was counted at least ten times. The V call is TRBV27, the J call TRBJ2-6; perhaps TRBD2 as D (5 bases). Germline V gene lookup returns CDR1 MNHEY and CDR2 SMNVEV (reference sequence). Trimming took 3 bases from V and 0 from J, leaving 15 bases between them. The CDR3 is 18 residues long. The CDR3 reads CASSFRKRELSGANVLTF. CDR3 DNA sequence: TGTGCCAGCAGTTTTAGGAAGAGGGAACTCTCTGGGGCCAACGTCCTGACTTTC.

This chain connects TRBV3-1 to TRBJ1-2; a possible D gene is TRBD1 (6 bases). CDR3 length: 14 amino acids. Per the germline V gene, CDR1 is LGHDT and CDR2 is YNNKEL (reference sequence). V was trimmed by 2 bases and J by 4 bases, leaving 11 bases between them. The CDR3 reads CASSQPGTSYGYTF. CDR3 DNA sequence: TGTGCCAGCAGCCAACCCGGGACATCCTATGGCTACACCTTC. Complete variable domain (other parts from reference TRBV3-1 and TRBJ1-2): DTAVSQTPKYLVTQMGNDKSIKCEQNLGHDTMYWYKQDSKKFLKIMFSYNNKELIINETVPNRFSPKSPDKAHLNLHINSLELGDSAVYFCASSQPGTSYGYTFGSGTRLTVV.

This clonotype was counted a few times. The V and J genes are TRBV7-2 and TRBJ2-2; 7 bases match TRBD2. The CDR3 runs to 16 residues. Germline trimming cut 0 bases from V and 4 bases from J; bases unmatched to any gene: 5. Germline CDR1 is SGHTA and CDR2 is FQGNSA. CDR3 nucleotide sequence: TGTGCCAGCAGCTTAGCGCGGGGGATGGCCACCGGGGAGCTGTTTTTT. Protein product: CASSLARGMATGELFF.

The rearrangement uses TRBV7-9 and TRBJ2-1; 7 bases match TRBD2. Germline values: CDR1 SEHNR, CDR2 FQNEAQ (reference sequence). The CDR3 is 17 residues long. Trimming took 3 bases from V and 0 from J; bases not matched to a gene: 8. The CDR3: CASSLVAGATSYNEQFF. The CDR3 DNA sequence: TGTGCCAGCAGCTTGGTGGCGGGAGCCACCTCCTACAATGAGCAGTTCTTC. Together with reference TRBV7-9 and TRBJ2-1, the CDR3 gives the full variable domain: DTGVSQNPRHKITKRGQNVTFRCDPISEHNRLYWYRQTLGQGPEFLTYFQNEAQLEKSRLLSDRFSAERPKGSFSTLEIQRTEQGDSAMYLCASSLVAGATSYNEQFFGPGTRLTVL.

A few counts support this clonotype. The V call is TRBV2, the J call TRBJ2-5; D gene ambiguous. The CDR3 contains 14 residues. Germline V CDR1 and CDR2: SNHLY, FYNNEI. Between the trimmed V and J ends, which lost 3 bases and 4 bases, there was a span of 12 bases. DNA for the CDR3: TGTGCCAGCAGTGACACCACAAGAGGAGAGACCCAGTACTTC. Its protein product is CASSDTTRGETQYF.

V usage is TRBV5-1 and J usage is TRBJ1-2, with 8 nucleotides matching TRBD1. The length of the CDR3 is 15 residues. Trimming cost V 4 bases and J 0 bases; bases outside gene matches: 5. Germline lookup yields CDR1 SGHRS and CDR2 YFSETQ. CDR3 bases: TGCGCCAGCAGCCAAGACAGGGGAGCTAACTATGGCTACACCTTC. Encoded protein: CASSQDRGANYGYTF.

The chain carries TRBV14 and TRBJ2-1, with D perhaps given as TRBD1 or TRBD2 (6 bases each). The CDR3 consists of 14 residues. The V end lost 1 base, the J end lost 9 bases, and 13 bases lay between the germline ends. Looked up from germline, CDR1 is SGHDN and CDR2 is FVKESK. The CDR3 here is CASSQVSGGGEQFF. The CDR3 nucleotides are TGTGCCAGCAGCCAAGTATCCGGGGGCGGTGAGCAGTTCTTC.

In this sample, this clonotype turned up many times. This chain uses TRBV6-5 with TRBJ2-7, with D possibly matching TRBD2 (5 bases). CDR1 and CDR2 (germline): MNHEY, SVGAGI. CDR3 length equals 13 residues. V dropped 2 bases and J dropped 5 bases, with 10 bases sitting between them. CDR3 sequence (DNA): TGTGCCAGCAGTTACAACGGGAACCACGAGCAGTACTTC. It yields the protein CASSYNGNHEQYF.